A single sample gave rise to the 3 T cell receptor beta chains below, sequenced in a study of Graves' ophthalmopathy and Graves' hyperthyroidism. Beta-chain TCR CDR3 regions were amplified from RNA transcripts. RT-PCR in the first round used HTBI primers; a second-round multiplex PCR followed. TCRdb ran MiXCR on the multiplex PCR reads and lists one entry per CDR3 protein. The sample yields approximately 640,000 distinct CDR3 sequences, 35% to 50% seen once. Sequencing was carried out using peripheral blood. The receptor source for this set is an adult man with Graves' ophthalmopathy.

CDR3 loop: CSAREGQPSGNTIYF. The CDR3 nucleotides are TGCAGTGCTAGAGAAGGACAGCCCTCTGGAAACACCATATATTTT. The J gene is TRBJ1-3, the V gene TRBV20-1, with TRBD1 as a possible D gene (6 bases). Germline CDR1 DFQATT, CDR2 SNEGSKA (reference sequence). Deletions cut 0 bases from V and 0 bases from J, with 9 bases between. The CDR3 consists of 15 residues.

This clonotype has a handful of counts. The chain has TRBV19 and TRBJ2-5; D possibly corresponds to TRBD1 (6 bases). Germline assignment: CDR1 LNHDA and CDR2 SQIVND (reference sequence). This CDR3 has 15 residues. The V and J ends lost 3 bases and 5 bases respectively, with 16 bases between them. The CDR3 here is CASSINQGRRETQYF. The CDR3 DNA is TGTGCCAGTAGTATCAATCAGGGGCGACGGGAGACCCAGTACTTC.

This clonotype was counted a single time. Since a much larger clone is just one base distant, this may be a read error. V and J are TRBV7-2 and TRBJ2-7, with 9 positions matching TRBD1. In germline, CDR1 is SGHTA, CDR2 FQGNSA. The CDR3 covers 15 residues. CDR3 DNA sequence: TGCGCCAGCAGCCTGGGACCGGGACAGGGCCACGAGCAGTACTTC. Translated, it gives CASSLGPGQGHEQYF.